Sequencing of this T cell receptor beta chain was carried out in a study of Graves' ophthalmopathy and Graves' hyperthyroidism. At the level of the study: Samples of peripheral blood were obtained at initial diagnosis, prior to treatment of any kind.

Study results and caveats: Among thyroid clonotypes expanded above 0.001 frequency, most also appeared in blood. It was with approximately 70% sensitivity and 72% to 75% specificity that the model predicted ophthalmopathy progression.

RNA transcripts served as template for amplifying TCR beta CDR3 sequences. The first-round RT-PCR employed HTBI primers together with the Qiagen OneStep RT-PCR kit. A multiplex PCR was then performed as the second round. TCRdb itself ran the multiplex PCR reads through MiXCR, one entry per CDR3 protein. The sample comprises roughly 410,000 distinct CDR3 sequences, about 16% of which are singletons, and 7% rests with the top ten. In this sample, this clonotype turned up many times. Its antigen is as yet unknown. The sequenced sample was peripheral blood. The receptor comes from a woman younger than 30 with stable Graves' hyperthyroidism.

The CDR3 sequence: CASSSGLAGLVGETQYF. The CDR3 nucleotides are TGTGCCAGCAGCTCCGGACTAGCGGGGTTGGTCGGGGAGACCCAGTACTTC. V is TRBV7-3 and J is TRBJ2-5; 12 bases match TRBD2. V was pared by 4 bases and J by 5 bases, with 11 bases of the junction left unmatched. Germline lookup yields CDR1 SGHTA and CDR2 FQGTGA. CDR3 length: 17 amino acids. Full variable domain (rest looked up from reference TRBV7-3 and TRBJ2-5): GAGVSQTPSNKVTEKGKYVELRCDPISGHTALYWYRQSLGQGPEFLIYFQGTGAADDSGLPNDRFFAVRPEGSVSTLKIQRTERGDSAVYLCASSSGLAGLVGETQYFGPGTRLLVL.